The rows below give T cell receptor beta chains drawn from one sample of a study of blood T cell repertoires in COVID-19. Profiling relied on immunoSEQ multiplex PCR, and the TCRdb table lists in-frame clones only, not all of them. This table holds more than 100,000 clones, 90% found once. The sequenced sample consisted of peripheral blood. Receptor source: a woman aged 55-75 years with COVID-19, enrolled during active disease. Each CDR3 is given with its conserved first and last residue. D genes are given only for firm matches. Where a row states a size, it is once, few, many or the class of an expanded clone; other rows omit it.

NA TRBJ2-3 TRBV2 NA CASSEGQVTDTQYF TGTGCCAGCAGTGAAGGACAGGTCACAGATACGCAGTATTTT
TRBD1 TRBJ1-4 TRBV19 few CASHAGTGEKLFF TGTGCCAGTCACGCCGGGACAGGGGAAAAACTGTTTTTT
NA TRBJ2-3 TRBV2 NA CASSDRPSDTQYF TGTGCCAGCAGTGACAGGCCCTCAGATACGCAGTATTTT
TRBD1 TRBJ2-5 TRBV30 NA CAWSKGQGIQETQYF TGTGCCTGGAGTAAGGGACAGGGGATCCAAGAGACCCAGTACTTC
TRBD2 TRBJ2-3 TRBV5-1 NA CASSPGLRGRTDTQYF TGCGCCAGCAGCCCCGGGCTTCGCGGGAGGACAGATACGCAGTATTTT
TRBD1 TRBJ1-2 TRBV11-2 NA CASMGTGLYGYTF TGTGCCAGCATGGGGACAGGGTTATATGGCTACACCTTC
NA TRBJ2-3 TRBV9 NA CASSVVPGGTDTQYF TGTGCCAGCAGCGTAGTTCCGGGGGGCACAGATACGCAGTATTTT
NA TRBJ1-1 TRBV11-3 NA CASSLGGAGAFF TGTGCCAGCAGCTTAGGAGGCGCTGGAGCTTTCTTT
NA TRBJ1-6 TRBV7-3 few CASSFGQTYLAPTPLHF TGTGCCAGCAGCTTCGGACAGACGTACTTGGCCCCGACGCCCCTCCACTTT
NA TRBJ1-2 TRBV6-6 NA CASSPRDGYTF TGTGCCAGCAGTCCCCGGGATGGCTACACCTTC
NA TRBJ1-2 TRBV5-1 NA CASSLRTNSNYGYTF TGCGCCAGCAGCCTAAGGACAAATTCTAACTATGGCTACACCTTC